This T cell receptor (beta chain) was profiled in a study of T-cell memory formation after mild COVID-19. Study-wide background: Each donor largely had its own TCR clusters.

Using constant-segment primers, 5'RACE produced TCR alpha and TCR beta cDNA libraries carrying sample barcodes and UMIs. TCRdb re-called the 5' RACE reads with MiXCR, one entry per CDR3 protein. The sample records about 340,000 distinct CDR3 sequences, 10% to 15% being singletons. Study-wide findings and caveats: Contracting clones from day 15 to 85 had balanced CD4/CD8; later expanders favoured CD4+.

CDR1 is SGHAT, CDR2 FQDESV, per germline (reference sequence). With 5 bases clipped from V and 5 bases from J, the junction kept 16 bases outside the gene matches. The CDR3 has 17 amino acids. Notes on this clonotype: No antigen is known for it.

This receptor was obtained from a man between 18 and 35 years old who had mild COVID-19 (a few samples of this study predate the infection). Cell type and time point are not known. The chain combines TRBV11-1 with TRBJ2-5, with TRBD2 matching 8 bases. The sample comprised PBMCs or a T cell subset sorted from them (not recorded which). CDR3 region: CASSLGWRGALGETQYF. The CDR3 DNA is TGTGCCAGCAGCCTCGGGTGGCGGGGGGCCCTCGGGGAGACCCAGTACTTC.